This T cell receptor beta chain was identified in a study of radiation and T cells in renal cell carcinoma. Overall study: Nephrectomy followed 15 Gy stereotactic body radiation by 4 weeks. Study results and limitations: In blood, top tumor clones expanded by 2 weeks, shrinking by 4. Without pretreatment biopsies, baseline tumor clonotype presence was undetermined.

Specified time point: baseline pretreatment blood. Regarding treatment: 15 Gy SBRT to primary tumor, nephrectomy 4 weeks later. After SBRT, blood was collected at 2 and 4 weeks, plus baseline. Regarding this clone: Its target is unknown.

The germline V gene has CDR1 LNHDA and CDR2 SQIVND (reference sequence). Germline trimming cut 9 bases from V and 3 bases from J; bases unmatched to any gene: 9. The CDR3 has 15 residues. Libraries were prepared by immunoSEQ multiplex PCR; TCRdb keeps only in-frame clonotypes and omits some of them. This sample has about 140,000 clones, with roughly 80% found just once. This rearrangement joins TRBV19 to TRBJ1-5, with TRBD1 identical over 9 bases. This TCR was recovered from a woman aged 45-65 years with renal cell carcinoma. The sample was blood, taken from a patient whose treatment included radiotherapy and nephrectomy. CDR3 residues: CASLTGQGINQPQHF. The CDR3 nucleotides are TGTGCCAGCCTCACCGGACAGGGGATCAATCAGCCCCAGCATTTT.